This entry lists 15 T cell receptor beta chains sequenced from one sample in a study of T-cell reconstitution after alpha-beta-depleted transplantation in children. The authors prepared the TCRbeta library with unique molecular identifiers. TCRdb fed the PCR reads into MiXCR, producing one record per CDR3 protein. The sample yields around 300,000 distinct CDR3 sequences, approximately 10% seen once. The material was peripheral blood, obtained 180 days after TCRalphabeta/CD19-depleted stem cell transplant. The receptor source for this set is a male patient aged 2 to 10 who had a stem cell transplant for chronic granulomatous disease, so the T cells may come from the graft donor.

The rearrangement links TRBV11-2 to TRBJ2-6; the D call may be TRBD1 or TRBD2 (5 bases each). The CDR3 runs to 15 residues. V gave up 6 bases and J gave up 2 bases, with 11 bases separating them. Germline V gene data show CDR1 as SGHAT and CDR2 as FQNNGV. The CDR3 here is CASSSRDAGANVLTF. The CDR3 DNA is TGTGCCAGCAGTTCGAGGGACGCTGGGGCCAACGTCCTGACTTTC.

This rearrangement joins TRBV21-1 to TRBJ2-4; TRBD1 reflects the table's D call only, with no check against the DNA. TRBV21-1 is a recognized pseudogene. CDR3 length: 16 amino acids. CDR3 protein: CASSKGGTAKKNIQYF. The CDR3 DNA is TGTGCCAGCAGCAAAGGTGGGACAGCGAAGAAAAACATTCAGTACTTC.

This clonotype has at least ten counts. The chain has TRBV6-5 and TRBJ2-2; D gene ambiguous. CDR1 and CDR2 (germline): MNHEY, SVGAGI. The V gene lost 1 base and the J gene lost 0 bases, with 9 bases spanning the gap. The CDR3 is 16 amino acids. DNA of the CDR3: TGTGCCAGCAGTTACTTTGCAGTTGCGAACACCGGGGAGCTGTTTTTT. This encodes CASSYFAVANTGELFF.

V and J are TRBV6-1 and TRBJ2-3; TRBD1 aligns across 11 bases. The ends lost 7 bases at V and 3 bases at J; junction bases unmatched: 6. CDR1 is MNHNS, CDR2 SASEGT, per germline. The CDR3 has 15 amino acids. The CDR3 spells CASNRDRGKTDTQYF. CDR3 nucleotide sequence: TGTGCCAGCAACAGGGACAGGGGGAAAACAGATACGCAGTATTTT.

There are many counts of this clonotype. J is TRBJ2-1 and V is TRBV6-2 or TRBV6-3; D uncertain. V dropped 5 bases and J dropped 3 bases, with 14 bases sitting between them. The CDR3 covers 15 residues. Germline loops: CDR1 MNHEY, CDR2 SVGEGT. The CDR3: CASSTQWAIYNEQFF. As DNA, the CDR3 is TGTGCCAGCAGTACCCAGTGGGCAATCTACAATGAGCAGTTCTTC.

Ten or more counts support this clonotype. V and J are TRBV12-3 or TRBV12-4 and TRBJ1-2; 9 bases align to TRBD1. The CDR3 extends over 13 amino acids. The J segment lost 6 bases and the V segment lost 6 bases, leaving 5 bases of the junction unmatched. The CDR3 nucleotides read TGTGCCAGCAGGACTACAGGGGGCAATGGCTACACCTTC. This gives the protein CASRTTGGNGYTF.

This clonotype was found many times. CDR3 nucleotides: TGTGCCATCAGTGAGCGCCGGAACAGGGAGGTGAACACTGAAGCTTTCTTT. This gives the protein CAISERRNREVNTEAFF. The V and J genes are TRBV10-3 and TRBJ1-1, with D perhaps TRBD1 (6 bases). V was shortened by 2 bases and J by 0 bases, with 16 bases between the two germline ends. Germline CDR1 is ENHRY and CDR2 is SYGVKD. The CDR3 has 17 residues.

Ten or more counts support this clonotype. The rearrangement uses TRBV6-5 and TRBJ2-1; 10 positions agree with TRBD2. Per the germline V gene, CDR1 is MNHEY and CDR2 is SVGAGI. After removal of 0 bases from V and 5 bases from J, the junction contained 1 base not matched to a gene. CDR3 length: 15 amino acids. CDR3 DNA: TGTGCCAGCAGTTACTCGAGCGGGAGGGACAATGAGCAGTTCTTC. This translates into CASSYSSGRDNEQFF.

Many counts were recorded for this clonotype. This chain uses TRBV29-1 with TRBJ2-5; D gene uncertain. The V gene's germline CDR1 is SQVTM and CDR2 ANQGSEA. V was trimmed by 1 base and J by 2 bases, leaving 11 bases between them. The CDR3 totals 14 residues. CDR3 residues: CSVEAPDRQETQYF. The CDR3 DNA follows: TGCAGCGTTGAAGCCCCGGACCGACAAGAGACCCAGTACTTC.

Ten or more counts support this clonotype. CDR3 protein: CASSYQQGAYEQYF. CDR3 nucleotide sequence: TGTGCCAGCAGTTACCAGCAGGGAGCCTACGAGCAGTACTTC. The V call is TRBV6-2 or TRBV6-3, the J call TRBJ2-7, with D perhaps assigned TRBD1 or TRBD2 (5 bases each). Trimming stripped 2 bases from V and 2 bases from J, with 10 bases between. The length of the CDR3 is 14 residues. CDR1 is MNHEY and CDR2 is SVGEGT in the germline V gene.

This chain joins TRBV20-1 and TRBJ2-1; tentatively, D is TRBD1 or TRBD2 (5 bases each). The CDR3 extends over 17 amino acids. The V end was cut by 8 bases, the J end by 2 bases, with 25 bases between. Germline CDR1 and CDR2: DFQATT and SNEGSKA (reference sequence). CDR3 sequence: CSLPTRVGAPPYNEQFF. CDR3 in DNA: TGCAGTCTACCCACCCGGGTCGGGGCGCCGCCCTACAATGAGCAGTTCTTC.

Concerning this clonotype itself: A much bigger clone sits one base away, suggesting this may be a read error. The chain links TRBV12-5 to TRBJ2-1; 9 nucleotides match TRBD2. Per the germline V gene, CDR1 is LGHNT and CDR2 is FRNRAP. This CDR3 region has 15 residues. J was trimmed by 7 bases and V by 4 bases; bases with no gene match: 8. The CDR3 region has the DNA TGTGCTAGTGGTTCCGGACTAGCGTGGGTAAATGAGCAGTTCTTC. Protein product: CASGSGLAWVNEQFF.

This clonotype was recorded many times. CDR3 sequence (DNA): TGCAGTGCCGGGACAGGGGGCTCGGAGACCCAGTACTTC. Translating it yields CSAGTGGSETQYF. V is TRBV20-1 and J is TRBJ2-5; 12 bases match TRBD1. The CDR3 loop spans 13 amino acids. V was clipped by 6 bases and J by 5 bases; unmatched bases: 4. Germline V lookup: CDR1 DFQATT, CDR2 SNEGSKA (reference sequence).

There are a few counts of this clonotype. This chain joins TRBV12-3 or TRBV12-4 and TRBJ2-1, with 13 nucleotides matching TRBD2. This CDR3 region has 17 residues. The J segment lost 1 base and the V segment lost 6 bases, leaving 6 bases of the junction unmatched. CDR3 residues: CASSLGLAGLSYNEQFF. Here the CDR3 DNA reads TGTGCCAGCAGCCTGGGACTAGCGGGGCTATCCTACAATGAGCAGTTCTTC.

The table lists this clonotype with many counts. V and J are TRBV5-5 and TRBJ2-2, with TRBD1 matching 11 bases. The germline CDR1 and CDR2 sequences are SGHKS and YYEKEE (reference sequence). The CDR3 is made up of 16 amino acids. V was clipped by 4 bases and J by 3 bases; unmatched bases: 5. The CDR3 reads CASSRDRGSDTGELFF. The CDR3 DNA sequence: TGTGCCAGCAGCCGGGACAGGGGGTCGGACACCGGGGAGCTGTTTTTT. Looking up the rest from reference TRBV5-5 and TRBJ2-2 gives the full variable domain: DAGVTQSPTHLIKTRGQQVTLRCSPISGHKSVSWYQQVLGQGPQFIFQYYEKEERGRGNFPDRFSARQFPNYSSELNVNALLLGDSALYLCASSRDRGSDTGELFFGEGSRLTVL.